These 8 T cell receptor beta chains came from one sample sequenced in a study of STAT5B mutations in CD4+ large granular lymphocyte leukemia. Here immunoSEQ multiplex PCR was the method, and the copy in TCRdb shows in-frame clones only, minus some. The sample records 24,000 or so clones, around two thirds being singletons. Sequenced sample: CD4+ T cells from blood buffy coats. These TCRs come from a human donor in good health.

DNA for the CDR3: TGTGCCAGCAGTCAGGAGGGGAGCTCTGGAAACACCATATATTTT. The encoded protein is CASSQEGSSGNTIYF. The chain recombines TRBV5-5 with TRBJ1-3; D perhaps matches TRBD1 (5 bases). V was cut by 5 bases and J by 0 bases, with 12 bases left in between. The CDR3 has 15 amino acids. In germline, CDR1 is SGHKS, CDR2 YYEKEE (reference sequence).

The rearrangement links TRBV5-1 to TRBJ2-7; 11 bases are a match to TRBD1. V gave up 2 bases and J gave up 2 bases; unmatched junction bases: 6. Germline CDR1 and CDR2: SGHRS and YFSETQ. CDR3 size: 16 residues. The DNA for the CDR3 is TGCGCCAGCAGCTTTGGACTGGGACAGGGGGCCTACGAGCAGTACTTC. This encodes CASSFGLGQGAYEQYF.

V usage is TRBV7-3 and J usage is TRBJ2-1, with D maybe TRBD2 (6 bases). The V end lost 0 bases, the J end lost 4 bases, and 13 bases lay between the germline ends. This CDR3 spans 16 amino acids. Germline V gene lookup returns CDR1 SGHTA and CDR2 FQGTGA. Here the CDR3 DNA reads TGTGCCAGCAGCTTAACACCCCTCCGGGGGTACAATGAGCAGTTCTTC. Amino acid sequence: CASSLTPLRGYNEQFF.

In this sample, this clone turned up once. The V call is TRBV5-4, the J call TRBJ2-1, with TRBD2 matching 8 bases. The CDR3 runs 15 residues. Germline CDR1 and CDR2: SGHNT and YYREEE (reference sequence). The J segment lost 5 bases and the V segment lost 0 bases, leaving 4 bases of the junction unmatched. The CDR3 reads CASSLGGRNNNEQFF. The CDR3 bases are TGTGCCAGCAGCTTGGGCGGGAGGAACAACAATGAGCAGTTCTTC.

The chain has TRBV6-5 and TRBJ1-2, with D hard to call. The CDR3 contains 15 residues. Trimming left V 4 bases short and J 4 bases short, with 16 bases between. CDR1 MNHEY and CDR2 SVGAGI come from the germline V gene. The CDR3 bases are TGTGCCAGCAGTTCCACTATTACACAGTCCTATGGCTACACCTTC. It specifies CASSSTITQSYGYTF.

The chain couples TRBV2 to TRBJ1-2, with D perhaps TRBD1 (5 bases). The CDR3 runs 13 residues. V shed 7 bases and J shed 6 bases, with 15 bases lying between them. Germline V gives CDR1 SNHLY, CDR2 FYNNEI. DNA for the CDR3: TGTGCCAGCACGGCAGGGCTTTTCGATGGCTACACCTTC. It is translated as CASTAGLFDGYTF.

The J gene is TRBJ1-1, the V gene TRBV7-2; D is ambiguous. This CDR3 is 14 amino acids long. Trimming took off 1 base at V and 1 base at J, with 7 bases between the two ends. Germline lookup yields CDR1 SGHTA and CDR2 FQGNSA. Here the CDR3 reads CASSLGYGNTEAFF. In nucleotides, the CDR3 is TGTGCCAGCAGCTTAGGGTACGGGAACACTGAAGCTTTCTTT.

The chain has TRBV5-5 and TRBJ1-2; D may be TRBD1 (5 bases). The germline V gene has CDR1 SGHKS and CDR2 YYEKEE (reference sequence). The V end was cut by 4 bases, the J end by 7 bases, with 23 bases between. This CDR3 region has 16 residues. The CDR3 loop reads CASSPLADSRLLGYTF. The CDR3 DNA is TGTGCCAGCAGCCCCCTGGCAGACAGCCGACTCCTTGGCTACACCTTC.